The subject of this entry is one T cell receptor (beta chain). The antigen is undetermined. This sample is drawn from a study of CD8 T cells in ankylosing spondylitis. In germline, CDR1 is LNHNV, CDR2 YYDKDF (reference sequence). The ends lost 3 bases at V and 2 bases at J; junction bases unmatched: 5. This CDR3 spans 15 amino acids. The TCR beta libraries were generated through quantitative 5'-RACE incorporating molecular barcodes. TCRdb re-called the 5' RACE reads with MiXCR, one entry per CDR3 protein. Found here are under 300,000 distinct CDR3 sequences, 15% to 20% of them singletons; the top ten hold roughly a third. Study findings and constraints: In the blood and synovial fluid of reactive arthritis, some motif variants had been previously reported. Reports say disease-linked clones showed up significantly more in matched ankylosing spondylitis synovial fluid. Researchers report that disease-linked clones proved CD8+ and relatively rare in peripheral blood.

Sequencing was done on a sample of blood, either unsorted or a sorted T cell fraction (not recorded which). The chain combines TRBV15 with TRBJ2-7, with 9 nucleotides matching TRBD1. The receptor was isolated from a male donor with ankylosing spondylitis or in good health (not recorded which). CDR3: CATSSSRDRAYEQYF. The CDR3 bases are TGTGCCACCAGCAGCTCCCGGGACAGGGCCTACGAGCAGTACTTC.